Shown below are 23 T cell receptor beta chains from a single sample sequenced in a study of blood T cell repertoires in COVID-19. Repertoires were generated with immunoSEQ multiplex PCR, while TCRdb's copy carries only in-frame clones and drops some. The data contain around 180,000 clones, around 85% of them singletons. Input material: peripheral blood. These receptors originate from a human donor with active or convalescent COVID-19. The donor label of this sample is uncertain.

The CDR3 bases are TGCGCCAGCAGCCAAGAGTGGCGGCAGGGCTTAGGAAAACTGTTTTTT. Amino acids: CASSQEWRQGLGKLFF. The V call is TRBV4-3, the J call TRBJ1-4; the D gene is possibly TRBD1 (5 bases). The CDR3 runs to 16 residues. V lost 0 bases and J 10 bases, leaving 18 bases between the germline ends. Looked up from germline, CDR1 is LGHNA and CDR2 is YSLEER.

This chain joins TRBV9 and TRBJ2-3, with 9 nucleotides matching TRBD2. Germline V gene lookup returns CDR1 SGDLS and CDR2 YYNGEE. The junction had 15 bases not matched to a gene; V was cut back by 4 bases and J by 6 bases. The CDR3 runs to 17 residues. The CDR3: CASSPRSTSGLLDTQYF. CDR3 DNA: TGTGCCAGCAGCCCTCGATCGACTAGCGGTCTCCTTGATACGCAGTATTTT. Using reference TRBV9 and TRBJ2-3 for the parts outside the CDR3, the full variable domain is DSGVTQTPKHLITATGQRVTLRCSPRSGDLSVYWYQQSLDQGLQFLIQYYNGEERAKGNILERFSAQQFPDLHSELNLSSLELGDSALYFCASSPRSTSGLLDTQYFGPGTRLTVL.

This rearrangement joins TRBV19 to TRBJ1-5, with unresolved D. Germline values: CDR1 LNHDA, CDR2 SQIVND (reference sequence). Trimming removed 2 bases from V and 3 bases from J, with 11 bases in between. This CDR3 has 15 residues. The CDR3 sequence is CASSIWARPNQPQHF. CDR3 coding DNA: TGTGCCAGTAGTATATGGGCCCGACCCAATCAGCCCCAGCATTTT.

This chain links TRBV5-6 with TRBJ1-4; D might be TRBD1 (6 bases). The CDR3 sequence is 14 residues long. From germline, CDR1 is SGHDT and CDR2 YYEEEE. Trimming removed 0 bases from V and 8 bases from J, with 11 bases in between. The CDR3 loop reads CASSLGYREEKLFF. In DNA form, the CDR3 reads TGTGCCAGCAGCTTGGGTTACAGGGAGGAAAAACTGTTTTTT.

V and J are TRBV6-5 and TRBJ1-6; D ambiguous. This CDR3 is built from 13 residues. V was trimmed by 5 bases and J by 10 bases, leaving 12 bases between them. Germline CDR1 MNHEY, CDR2 SVGAGI. The CDR3 DNA reads as TGTGCCAGCAGTAGGAGGGTCAAGTCACCCCTCCACTTT. Its translation is CASSRRVKSPLHF.

The chain carries TRBV24-1 and TRBJ2-1; the D gene is possibly TRBD2 (5 bases). Between the trimmed V and J ends, which lost 6 bases and 0 bases, there was a span of 11 bases. There are 15 residues in the CDR3. The germline V gene encodes CDR1 KGHDR and CDR2 SFDVKD. The chain's CDR3 is CATSSPGSSYNEQFF. In DNA, the CDR3 is TGTGCCACCAGTAGTCCGGGGAGCTCCTACAATGAGCAGTTCTTC.

The genes are TRBV18 and TRBJ1-1; 7 bases align to TRBD1. CDR1 is KGHSH, CDR2 LQKENI, per germline. This CDR3 region has 14 residues. Trimming at V came to 3 bases and at J to 0 bases, leaving 1 base not matched to a gene. The CDR3 here is CASSPGTVNTEAFF. In nucleotides, the CDR3 is TGTGCCAGCTCACCTGGGACAGTGAACACTGAAGCTTTCTTT.

The chain has TRBV6-2 or TRBV6-3 and TRBJ2-5; possible D gene TRBD2, 5 bases. Germline CDR1 reads MNHEY; CDR2 reads SVGEGT. This CDR3 is 15 amino acids long. Trimming shortened V by 0 bases and J by 3 bases, and 11 bases separated the two germline ends. DNA for the CDR3: TGTGCCAGCAGTTACTCTGTCGGGCGGGAAGAGACCCAGTACTTC. Protein sequence: CASSYSVGREETQYF.

The chain recombines TRBV28 with TRBJ1-4; D may be TRBD1 (6 bases). Germline V gene sequence: CDR1 MDHEN, CDR2 SYDVKM. The CDR3 runs 14 residues. Trimming stripped 5 bases from V and 6 bases from J, with 13 bases between. The CDR3 sequence is CASSAQGVYEKLFF. The DNA for the CDR3 is TGTGCCAGCAGTGCACAGGGAGTTTATGAAAAACTGTTTTTT. Using reference TRBV28 and TRBJ1-4 for the parts outside the CDR3, the full variable domain is DVKVTQSSRYLVKRTGEKVFLECVQDMDHENMFWYRQDPGLGLRLIYFSYDVKMKEKGDIPEGYSVSREKKERFSLILESASTNQTSMYLCASSAQGVYEKLFFGSGTQLSVL.

The V call is TRBV6-5, the J call TRBJ1-4; no reliable D call. Germline CDR1 MNHEY, CDR2 SVGAGI. The CDR3 has 15 residues. Deletions cut 7 bases from V and 2 bases from J, with 14 bases between. CDR3 sequence reads: CASKREGQTNEKLFF. The CDR3, as DNA: TGTGCCAGCAAGCGGGAGGGTCAGACTAATGAAAAACTGTTTTTT.

This sequence joins TRBV27 and TRBJ2-7; D perhaps matches TRBD2 (6 bases). Per the germline V gene, CDR1 is MNHEY and CDR2 is SMNVEV (reference sequence). The ends were cut back, 7 bases at V and 2 bases at J, with 15 bases in the middle. The CDR3 runs 14 residues. The CDR3 is CASMPHGGTYEQYF. CDR3 in DNA: TGTGCCAGCATGCCCCATGGCGGGACCTACGAGCAGTACTTC.

This sequence joins TRBV9 and TRBJ2-1; D may be TRBD2 (6 bases). In germline, CDR1 is SGDLS, CDR2 YYNGEE. The CDR3 covers 16 residues. Deletions cut 3 bases from V and 3 bases from J, with 16 bases between. The CDR3 nucleotides read TGTGCCAGCAGCGAGACGGGGGATCTCCTCTACAATGAGCAGTTCTTC. It yields the protein CASSETGDLLYNEQFF.

The table lists this clone with a few counts. J is TRBJ2-1 and V is TRBV2; tentatively, D is TRBD2 (6 bases). CDR1 is SNHLY, CDR2 FYNNEI, per germline. The germline V and J ends were trimmed by 6 bases and 3 bases, with 9 bases remaining between them. The CDR3 has 13 amino acids. CDR3 sequence (DNA): TGTGCCAGCAGCGCGACTAGCTACAATGAGCAGTTCTTC. This sequence encodes CASSATSYNEQFF.

This clone was recorded only once. The chain has TRBV19 and TRBJ1-2, with TRBD1 matching over 11 bases. From germline, CDR1 is LNHDA and CDR2 SQIVND (reference sequence). The CDR3 has 14 amino acids. Unmatched junction bases numbered 6, after V lost 9 bases and J lost 3 bases. The CDR3 region is CASLGQGADYGYTF. CDR3 sequence (DNA): TGTGCCAGCCTAGGACAGGGGGCGGACTATGGCTACACCTTC.

The V and J genes are TRBV6-5 and TRBJ1-2; D gene uncertain. Trimming removed 6 bases at V and 6 bases at J, with 14 bases between. Germline CDR1 is MNHEY and CDR2 is SVGAGI. The CDR3 sequence is 13 residues long. This chain's CDR3 is CASRFPGKDGYTF. Here the CDR3 DNA reads TGTGCCAGCAGGTTTCCCGGGAAGGATGGCTACACCTTC.

This clone came up a few times. V usage is TRBV6-5 and J usage is TRBJ2-3; D uncertain. Trimming cost V 7 bases and J 2 bases, with 10 bases left between them. CDR1 and CDR2 from the germline V gene are MNHEY and SVGAGI. This CDR3 has 13 residues. The CDR3 spells CASTERSTDTQYF. Here the CDR3 DNA reads TGTGCCAGCACGGAGCGTTCCACAGATACGCAGTATTTT.

The gene calls are TRBV7-6 and TRBJ1-2; no clear D. CDR3 length equals 15 residues. The V end lost 5 bases, the J end lost 5 bases, and 18 bases lay between the germline ends. Germline V gene sequence: CDR1 SGHVS, CDR2 FNYEAQ. CDR3 bases: TGTGCCAGCAGCCCCGACGGGAACCTGGGATATGGCTACACCTTC. Protein: CASSPDGNLGYGYTF. The whole variable domain, filled in from reference TRBV7-6 and TRBJ1-2, reads GAGVSQSPRYKVTKRGQDVALRCDPISGHVSLYWYRQALGQGPEFLTYFNYEAQQDKSGLPNDRFSAERPEGSISTLTIQRTEQRDSAMYRCASSPDGNLGYGYTFGSGTRLTVV.

This clone came up a few times. This sequence joins TRBV9 and TRBJ2-2; 9 bases fit TRBD1. The CDR3 consists of 16 residues. The V gene's germline CDR1 is SGDLS and CDR2 YYNGEE. Trimming cost V 6 bases and J 1 base; bases outside gene matches: 7. The CDR3 coding sequence is TGTGCCAGCACTCTTGGGACAGGGAGGAACACCGGGGAGCTGTTTTTT. This encodes CASTLGTGRNTGELFF.

The gene calls are TRBV28 and TRBJ2-3, with D hard to call. V dropped 6 bases and J dropped 6 bases, with 16 bases sitting between them. CDR3 length equals 14 residues. Looked up from germline, CDR1 is MDHEN and CDR2 is SYDVKM. The DNA of the CDR3 is TGTGCCAGCAGCTTAGAGGCGCCGACGGATACGCAGTATTTT. Its protein product is CASSLEAPTDTQYF. Complete variable domain (other parts from reference TRBV28 and TRBJ2-3): DVKVTQSSRYLVKRTGEKVFLECVQDMDHENMFWYRQDPGLGLRLIYFSYDVKMKEKGDIPEGYSVSREKKERFSLILESASTNQTSMYLCASSLEAPTDTQYFGPGTRLTVL.

The table lists this clone with a count of one. The CDR3 region has the DNA TGCGCCAGCAGCTTGGTAGCGGGTGGGCAAGAGACCCAGTACTTC. As protein: CASSLVAGGQETQYF. This chain links TRBV5-1 with TRBJ2-5, with 7 nucleotides matching TRBD2. Germline V gene lookup returns CDR1 SGHRS and CDR2 YFSETQ. Trimming cost V 0 bases and J 2 bases; bases outside gene matches: 4. The CDR3 consists of 15 residues.

The chain carries TRBV5-6 and TRBJ1-2; no firm D call. V was clipped by 2 bases and J by 5 bases, with 4 bases between them. This CDR3 has 11 amino acids. Looked up from germline, CDR1 is SGHDT and CDR2 is YYEEEE. The CDR3 reads CASSLQYGYTF. The CDR3 nucleotides are TGTGCCAGCAGCTTACAATATGGCTACACCTTC.

This clone was found a few times. This chain links TRBV12-5 with TRBJ2-6; D unresolved. Germline CDR1 reads LGHNT; CDR2 reads FRNRAP. This CDR3 contains 16 residues. Trimming took off 2 bases at V and 0 bases at J, with 8 bases between the two ends. This CDR3 is CASGLSYISGANVLTF. CDR3 in DNA: TGTGCTAGTGGTTTGTCATACATCTCTGGGGCCAACGTCCTGACTTTC.

This clone was recorded a few times. V usage is TRBV28 and J usage is TRBJ2-7, with TRBD2 matching over 10 bases. This CDR3 has 15 amino acids. V gave up 4 bases and J gave up 0 bases; unmatched junction bases: 3. Germline lookup yields CDR1 MDHEN and CDR2 SYDVKM. This CDR3 reads CASSSASGGSYEQYF. The CDR3 nucleotides read TGTGCCAGCAGTTCCGCTAGCGGGGGCTCCTACGAGCAGTACTTC.